This passage covers 32 T cell receptor beta chains from one sample sequenced in a study of molecular identifiers for immune sequencing clone quantification. Each CDR3 protein gets one entry after TCRdb re-called the PCR reads with MiXCR. The sample lists about 510,000 distinct CDR3 sequences; around 23% were seen once. Sequences were obtained from naive CD8+ T cells from blood, with Jurkat cell RNA spiked in. The subset denotes: FACS-sorted CD8+CD4-CCR7+CD45RA+ naive T cells. The origin of the receptors is a human donor in good health. Some libraries in this study had Jurkat cell RNA spiked in.

The chain has TRBV12-3 or TRBV12-4 and TRBJ2-7; possibly TRBD1 or TRBD2 for D (5 bases each). The CDR3 is made up of 15 amino acids. V lost 5 bases and J lost 0, with 14 bases in between. CDR3 amino acids: CASSAKTDYSYEQYF. Here the CDR3 DNA reads TGTGCCAGCAGTGCAAAGACAGACTACTCCTACGAGCAGTACTTC.

This clonotype was seen more than once but under ten times. The chain recombines TRBV9 with TRBJ2-3, with 8 bases aligning to TRBD2. CDR3 length: 17 amino acids. Trimming removed 0 bases from V and 2 bases from J; junction bases left unmatched: 8. In germline, CDR1 is SGDLS, CDR2 YYNGEE. The CDR3 region has the DNA TGTGCCAGCAGCGTAGCCAGCGGGAGCCAAGCCACAGATACGCAGTATTTT. Protein: CASSVASGSQATDTQYF.

This clonotype showed up many times. The chain carries TRBV7-2 and TRBJ2-1; D ambiguous. Trimming left V 4 bases short and J 4 bases short, with 14 bases between. Germline V CDR1 and CDR2: SGHTA, FQGNSA. The CDR3 totals 15 residues. The CDR3 protein is CASSSPLLLYNEQFF. DNA for the CDR3: TGTGCCAGCAGCTCCCCGTTGCTCCTATACAATGAGCAGTTCTTC.

This chain links TRBV13 with TRBJ2-1; D is tentatively TRBD1 or TRBD2 (5 bases each). Germline lookup yields CDR1 PRHDT and CDR2 FYEKMQ (reference sequence). This CDR3 contains 16 residues. Trimming removed 6 bases at V and 1 base at J, with 16 bases between. CDR3 residues: CASRAGTLRSYNEQFF. CDR3 sequence (DNA): TGTGCCAGCAGGGCCGGGACCCTGCGATCCTACAATGAGCAGTTCTTC.

This clonotype has more than one count but fewer than ten. The chain carries TRBV15 and TRBJ1-1; 7 nucleotides align to TRBD1. The trim removed 5 bases at V and 4 bases at J, leaving 10 bases unmatched. The CDR3 consists of 15 residues. Looked up from germline, CDR1 is LNHNV and CDR2 is YYDKDF (reference sequence). The CDR3 loop is CATSPIGQGVTEAFF. The CDR3, as DNA: TGTGCCACCAGCCCGATCGGGCAGGGGGTCACTGAAGCTTTCTTT.

The J gene is TRBJ2-7, the V gene TRBV27; D is possibly TRBD2 (6 bases). In germline, CDR1 is MNHEY, CDR2 SMNVEV (reference sequence). Trimming stripped 8 bases from V and 5 bases from J, with 25 bases between. This CDR3 contains 16 residues. The CDR3 nucleotides are TGTGCCAGCGCCCCAGACCTATCCCGGGACTTCCACGAGCAGTACTTC. This codes for CASAPDLSRDFHEQYF.

This clonotype has more than one count but fewer than ten. CDR3: CASGEAGNEKLFF. The CDR3 bases are TGTGCCAGCGGGGAGGCGGGTAATGAAAAACTGTTTTTT. This sequence joins TRBV12-3 or TRBV12-4 and TRBJ1-4; D is ambiguous. Trimming removed 8 bases at V and 4 bases at J, with 11 bases between. This CDR3 comprises 13 residues.

This clonotype was detected once. A clone one base away is much larger, so this may be a read error. Without the conserved terminal phenylalanine or tryptophan, this CDR3 likely stems from a read error. The chain links TRBV7-9 to TRBJ1-1; TRBD1 is a possible D gene (6 bases). The V gene's germline CDR1 is SEHNR and CDR2 FQNEAQ (reference sequence). V was pared by 5 bases and J by 6 bases, with 19 bases between. This CDR3 contains 15 residues. The CDR3 DNA sequence: TGTGCCAGCAGCGGAAGGGACAATAAAATCGCTGAAGCTTTCCTT. Translation gives CASSGRDNKIAEAFL.

Note on this clonotype: This may come from a read error, since a much larger clone is one base off. The conserved phenylalanine or tryptophan is not found at the CDR3 terminus, so this likely reflects a read error. CDR3 sequence reads: CASGYSSAATYEQYS. In DNA form, the CDR3 reads TGTGCCAGCGGATACTCTTCAGCGGCCACCTACGAGCAGTACTCC. V usage is TRBV5-6 and J usage is TRBJ2-7, with a tentative D call TRBD2 (5 bases). The CDR3 contains 15 residues. Trimming stripped 7 bases from V and 2 bases from J, with 19 bases between. In germline, CDR1 is SGHDT, CDR2 YYEEEE.

The genes are TRBV11-2 and TRBJ2-3; 14 nucleotides line up with TRBD2. V was pared by 1 base and J by 3 bases, with 15 bases of the junction left unmatched. CDR3 size: 21 residues. Germline V gives CDR1 SGHAT, CDR2 FQNNGV. This CDR3 reads CASSLAPPGTSGGALTDTQYF. For the CDR3, the DNA is TGTGCCAGCAGCTTAGCTCCTCCGGGGACTAGCGGGGGAGCGCTAACAGATACGCAGTATTTT.

The table lists this clonotype with many counts. This chain links TRBV7-2 with TRBJ2-7; D unresolved. The CDR3 consists of 12 residues. V was trimmed by 1 base and J by 6 bases, leaving 7 bases between them. CDR1 SGHTA and CDR2 FQGNSA come from the germline V gene. The CDR3 loop reads CASSLGVLEQYF. CDR3 DNA sequence: TGTGCCAGCAGCTTAGGTGTACTCGAGCAGTACTTC.

This clonotype appeared many times. This rearrangement joins TRBV6-5 to TRBJ1-1, with D possibly being TRBD1 (6 bases). The CDR3 extends over 14 amino acids. Trimming left V 2 bases short and J 10 bases short, with 17 bases between. Germline values: CDR1 MNHEY, CDR2 SVGAGI. This CDR3 reads CASSYGGRTLIAFF. The CDR3 DNA reads TGTGCCAGCAGTTACGGGGGGCGGACCTTGATAGCTTTCTTT.

This clonotype was observed a few times. The rearrangement uses TRBV12-3 or TRBV12-4 and TRBJ2-5, with 10 positions matching TRBD2. The V segment lost 10 bases and the J segment 5 bases; nucleotides outside the gene matches: 10. The CDR3 is made up of 14 amino acids. CDR3 sequence (DNA): TGTGCCATCCAACTAGCGGGACTTGGGGAGACCCAGTACTTC. Amino acid sequence: CAIQLAGLGETQYF.

This clonotype appeared a few times. The V and J genes are TRBV21-1 and TRBJ1-2; TRBD1 was called by the table and not checked on the DNA. TRBV21-1 counts as a pseudogene. The CDR3 has 14 amino acids. CDR3 coding DNA: TGTGCCAGCAGCCCCCTAGGGGGCCTCTATGGCTACACCTTC. It translates to CASSPLGGLYGYTF.

This clonotype has more than one count but fewer than ten. This sequence joins TRBV5-1 and TRBJ2-7, with 8 bases that match TRBD2. Germline loops: CDR1 SGHRS, CDR2 YFSETQ. The CDR3 length is 15 residues. V lost 3 bases, J lost 3 bases, and 8 bases stayed unmatched. CDR3 protein: CASSSTSGDYYEQYF. CDR3 sequence (DNA): TGCGCCAGCAGCTCAACTAGCGGAGACTACTACGAGCAGTACTTC. The full variable domain, in which reference TRBV5-1 and TRBJ2-7 provide the parts outside the CDR3, is KAGVTQTPRYLIKTRGQQVTLSCSPISGHRSVSWYQQTPGQGLQFLFEYFSETQRNKGNFPGRFSGRQFSNSRSEMNVSTLELGDSALYLCASSSTSGDYYEQYFGPGTRLTVT.

The chain recombines TRBV4-2 with TRBJ2-3; possible D gene TRBD1, 7 bases. Germline V gene sequence: CDR1 LGHNA, CDR2 YNFKEQ. The CDR3 length is 16 residues. Trimming removed 0 bases at V and 4 bases at J, with 14 bases between. The DNA for the CDR3 is TGTGCCAGCAGCCAAGAGGCCAGGGGGGTTGCAGATACGCAGTATTTT. Protein sequence: CASSQEARGVADTQYF.

There are a few counts of this clonotype. The chain recombines TRBV11-2 with TRBJ1-1; no definite D call. The germline CDR1 and CDR2 sequences are SGHAT and FQNNGV. Trimming stripped 5 bases from V and 1 base from J, with 11 bases between. This CDR3 spans 14 amino acids. The CDR3 protein is CASSGLTWNTEAFF. The CDR3, as DNA: TGTGCCAGCAGCGGATTGACGTGGAACACTGAAGCTTTCTTT.

CDR3 bases: TGTGCCATCCAATCCCCCTACAATGAGCAGTTCTTC. Protein product: CAIQSPYNEQFF. The chain carries TRBV12-3 or TRBV12-4 and TRBJ2-1, with unresolved D. The CDR3 contains 12 residues. V lost 10 bases to trimming and J lost 2 bases, with 9 bases between them.

For this clonotype: This could be a read error, since a much larger clone is one nucleotide away. Likely a read error: the CDR3 ends without its conserved phenylalanine or tryptophan. The chain combines TRBV12-3 or TRBV12-4 with TRBJ2-3, with a tentative D call TRBD2 (6 bases). V shed 5 bases and J shed 1 base, with 7 bases lying between them. The CDR3 runs 13 residues. The CDR3 bases are TGTGCCAGCAGTCCTAGCGGCACAGATACGCAGTATGTT. Protein: CASSPSGTDTQYV.

The V gene is TRBV3-1, the J gene TRBJ2-7; 9 bases agree with TRBD2. The CDR3 spans 15 residues. CDR1 and CDR2 (germline): LGHDT, YNNKEL (reference sequence). Germline trimming cut 3 bases from V and 9 bases from J; bases unmatched to any gene: 12. This CDR3 reads CASSQNSGGWNGQYF. CDR3 nucleotide sequence: TGTGCCAGCAGCCAGAATAGCGGGGGATGGAACGGGCAGTACTTC.

This clonotype has a count of ten or more. The chain combines TRBV12-3 or TRBV12-4 with TRBJ2-5, with 11 bases aligning to TRBD2. With 5 bases clipped from V and 1 base from J, the junction kept 3 bases outside the gene matches. The CDR3 contains 15 residues. CDR3 DNA: TGTGCCAGCAGTCCTAGCGGGGGGCTCCAAGAGACCCAGTACTTC. Translation: CASSPSGGLQETQYF.

The CDR3 nucleotides read TGTGCCAGTGGAGGACACCTCGCGGCCGGCGAGCAGTACTTC. Residues: CASGGHLAAGEQYF. The chain recombines TRBV7-6 with TRBJ2-7, with D possibly being TRBD1 or TRBD2 (5 bases each). From germline, CDR1 is SGHVS and CDR2 FNYEAQ. Trimming left V 9 bases short and J 6 bases short, with 21 bases between. The CDR3 spans 14 residues. The variable domain in full, completed from reference TRBV7-6 and TRBJ2-7, reads GAGVSQSPRYKVTKRGQDVALRCDPISGHVSLYWYRQALGQGPEFLTYFNYEAQQDKSGLPNDRFSAERPEGSISTLTIQRTEQRDSAMYRCASGGHLAAGEQYFGPGTRLTVT.

The rearrangement uses TRBV27 and TRBJ2-4, with a possible D match to TRBD2 (6 bases). The CDR3 is 15 residues long. Germline V gene lookup returns CDR1 MNHEY and CDR2 SMNVEV (reference sequence). Trimming shortened V by 7 bases and J by 2 bases, and 15 bases separated the two germline ends. CDR3 coding DNA: TGTGCCAGCATGTCCCGACTAGGCTCCAAAAACATTCAGTACTTC. Protein: CASMSRLGSKNIQYF.

This clonotype has just a few counts. The genes are TRBV7-6 and TRBJ2-1; 10 bases are shared with TRBD2. The CDR3 length is 17 residues. Trimming at V came to 1 base and at J to 0 bases, leaving 3 bases not matched to a gene. Germline V gene data show CDR1 as SGHVS and CDR2 as FNYEAQ. Written as DNA, the CDR3 is TGTGCCAGCAGCTTAGGGAGCGGGGGGGTCTCCTACAATGAGCAGTTCTTC. This gives the protein CASSLGSGGVSYNEQFF.

Turning to this clonotype: This clone may be a read error of a much larger clone one base away. This CDR3 is missing its conserved last phenylalanine or tryptophan, likely due to a read error. The J gene is TRBJ2-7, the V gene TRBV28; D remains ambiguous. Germline V gene sequence: CDR1 MDHEN, CDR2 SYDVKM. Trimming pared 7 bases from V and 5 bases from J, leaving 9 bases between. The CDR3 length is 11 residues. The CDR3 DNA reads as TGTGCCAGCACCCTCGCCCACGAGCAGTACCTC. It is translated as CASTLAHEQYL.

The gene calls are TRBV7-9 and TRBJ2-5; 7 bases are a match to TRBD1. CDR1 and CDR2 from the germline V gene are SEHNR and FQNEAQ (reference sequence). The ends lost 1 base at V and 4 bases at J; junction bases unmatched: 6. CDR3 length: 15 amino acids. CDR3 sequence reads: CASSLVGGRGETQYF. The CDR3 coding sequence is TGTGCCAGCAGCTTAGTAGGGGGCCGGGGAGAGACCCAGTACTTC.

V usage is TRBV7-9 and J usage is TRBJ2-1, with D perhaps matching TRBD1 or TRBD2 (5 bases each). This CDR3 region has 17 residues. Between the trimmed V and J ends, which lost 4 bases and 8 bases, there was a span of 24 bases. The germline gives CDR1 SEHNR, CDR2 FQNEAQ (reference sequence). CDR3 in amino acids: CASSSPRRQGHWDEQFF. The CDR3 nucleotides are TGTGCCAGCAGCTCCCCCAGGAGGCAGGGCCATTGGGATGAGCAGTTCTTC.

In this sample, this clonotype turned up a few times. V gene TRBV5-1 combines with J gene TRBJ1-2, with D perhaps matching TRBD1 (5 bases). V gave up 4 bases and J gave up 6 bases, with 13 bases separating them. CDR1 and CDR2 from the germline V gene are SGHRS and YFSETQ. CDR3 length equals 13 residues. CDR3 loop: CASSPRDVDGYTF. The CDR3 DNA sequence: TGCGCCAGCAGCCCCAGGGACGTTGATGGCTACACCTTC.

This clonotype was observed many times. The V gene is TRBV6-5, the J gene TRBJ2-3; no clear D. The CDR3 has 13 residues. With 3 bases removed from V and 3 bases from J, the gap between germline ends came to 7 bases. Germline-derived CDR1 and CDR2 are MNHEY and SVGAGI. The CDR3 reads CASSYAGTDTQYF. CDR3 DNA: TGTGCCAGCAGTTATGCAGGAACAGATACGCAGTATTTT.

This clonotype was detected a few times. The V and J genes are TRBV10-1 and TRBJ2-1; D not resolved. The CDR3 extends over 14 amino acids. Germline values: CDR1 WNHNN, CDR2 SYGVQD (reference sequence). Trimming left V 5 bases short and J 1 base short, with 9 bases between. The CDR3 loop reads CASSPYGSYNEQFF. Written as DNA, the CDR3 is TGCGCCAGCAGTCCATATGGTTCCTACAATGAGCAGTTCTTC.

This clonotype was seen more than once but under ten times. The CDR3 spells CSARDLSIRSSYEQYF. The CDR3 DNA sequence: TGCAGTGCTAGAGACCTGAGCATTAGGAGCTCCTACGAGCAGTACTTC. The chain joins TRBV20-1 to TRBJ2-7, with D unresolved. V was clipped by 0 bases and J by 0 bases, with 15 bases between them. Germline V gives CDR1 DFQATT, CDR2 SNEGSKA (reference sequence). This CDR3 has 16 amino acids.

Details on this clonotype: A much larger clone differs from this one at a single base, so this may be a read error. The gene calls are TRBV12-3 or TRBV12-4 and TRBJ2-5; TRBD2 aligns across 10 bases. V lost 5 bases and J lost 4; bases outside the gene matches: 10. This CDR3 has 16 residues. The CDR3 DNA reads TGTGCCAGCAGTCTGAGATTGCTAGCGGGGGCAGAGACCCAGTACTTC. Protein sequence: CASSLRLLAGAETQYF.